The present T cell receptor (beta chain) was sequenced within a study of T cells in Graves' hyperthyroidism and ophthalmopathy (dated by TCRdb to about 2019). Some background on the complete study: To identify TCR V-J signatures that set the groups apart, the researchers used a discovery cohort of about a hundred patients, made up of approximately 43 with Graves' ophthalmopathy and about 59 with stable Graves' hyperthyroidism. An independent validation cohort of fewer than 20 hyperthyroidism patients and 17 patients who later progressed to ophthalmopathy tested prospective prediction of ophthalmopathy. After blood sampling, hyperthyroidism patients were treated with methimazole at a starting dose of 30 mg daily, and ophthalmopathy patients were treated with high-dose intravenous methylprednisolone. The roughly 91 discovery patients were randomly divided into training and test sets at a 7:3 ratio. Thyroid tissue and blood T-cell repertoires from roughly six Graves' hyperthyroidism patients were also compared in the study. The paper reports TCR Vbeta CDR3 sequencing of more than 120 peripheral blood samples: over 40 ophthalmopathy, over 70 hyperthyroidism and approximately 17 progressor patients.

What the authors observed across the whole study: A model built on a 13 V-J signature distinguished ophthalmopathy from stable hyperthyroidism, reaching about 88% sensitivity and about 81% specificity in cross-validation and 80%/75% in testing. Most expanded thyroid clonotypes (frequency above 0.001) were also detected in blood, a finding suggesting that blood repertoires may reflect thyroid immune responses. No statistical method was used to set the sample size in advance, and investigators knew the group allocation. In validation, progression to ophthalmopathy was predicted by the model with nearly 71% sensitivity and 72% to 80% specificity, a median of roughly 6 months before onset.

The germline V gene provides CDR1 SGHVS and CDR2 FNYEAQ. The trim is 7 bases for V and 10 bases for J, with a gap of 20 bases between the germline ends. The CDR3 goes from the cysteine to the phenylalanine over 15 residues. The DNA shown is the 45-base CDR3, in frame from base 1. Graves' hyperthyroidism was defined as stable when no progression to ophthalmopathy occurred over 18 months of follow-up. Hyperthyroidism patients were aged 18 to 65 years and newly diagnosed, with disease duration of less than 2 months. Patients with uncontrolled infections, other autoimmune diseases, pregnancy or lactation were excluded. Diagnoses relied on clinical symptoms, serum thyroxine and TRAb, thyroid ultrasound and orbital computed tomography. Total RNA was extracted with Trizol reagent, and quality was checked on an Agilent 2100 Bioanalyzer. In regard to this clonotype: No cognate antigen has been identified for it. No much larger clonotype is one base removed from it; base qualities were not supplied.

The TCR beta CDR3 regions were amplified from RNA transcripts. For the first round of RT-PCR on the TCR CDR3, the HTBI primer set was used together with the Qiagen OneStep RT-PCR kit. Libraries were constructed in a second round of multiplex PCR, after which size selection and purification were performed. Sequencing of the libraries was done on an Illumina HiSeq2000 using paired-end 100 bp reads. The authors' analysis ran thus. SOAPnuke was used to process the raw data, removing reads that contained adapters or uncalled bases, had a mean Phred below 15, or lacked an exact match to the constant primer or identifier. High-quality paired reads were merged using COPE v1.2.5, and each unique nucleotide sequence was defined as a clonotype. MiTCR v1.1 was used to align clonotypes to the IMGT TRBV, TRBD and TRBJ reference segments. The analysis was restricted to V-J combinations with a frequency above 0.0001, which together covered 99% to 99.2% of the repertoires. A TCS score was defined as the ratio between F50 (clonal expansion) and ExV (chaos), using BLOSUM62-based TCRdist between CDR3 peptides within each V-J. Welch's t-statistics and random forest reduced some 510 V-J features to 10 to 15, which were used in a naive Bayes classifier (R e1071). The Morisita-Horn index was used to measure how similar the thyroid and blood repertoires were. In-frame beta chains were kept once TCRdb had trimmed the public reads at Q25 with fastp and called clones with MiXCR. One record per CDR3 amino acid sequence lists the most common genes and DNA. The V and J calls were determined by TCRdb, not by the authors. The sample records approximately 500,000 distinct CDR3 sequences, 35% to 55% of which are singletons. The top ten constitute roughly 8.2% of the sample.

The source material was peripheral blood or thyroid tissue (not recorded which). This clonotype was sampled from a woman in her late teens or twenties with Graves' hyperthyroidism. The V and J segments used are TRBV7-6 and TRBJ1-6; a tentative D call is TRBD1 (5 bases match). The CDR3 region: CASTYWGGVGSPLHF. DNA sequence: TGTGCCAGCACCTACTGGGGGGGAGTAGGGTCACCCCTCCACTTT.